This T cell receptor beta chain originates from a study of T cell clonotyping in hematopoietic cell transplantation (dated by TCRdb to 2020 to 2023). A note on the overall study: In the study, over a hundred blood samples were gathered from 35 consecutive transplant recipients and their related donors. Patients were recruited between late 2015 and 2017 and followed until September 2020 or death.

What the authors observed across the whole study: The sample size was limited, and CD4 and CD8 repertoire contributions could not be separated because cells were not sorted. Inverse Simpson Index values from donors and from recipients before transplant predicted broader TCR repertoire diversity after transplant. Recipient repertoires showed only a small fraction of overlap with donor repertoires, and over 97% appeared de novo at the given depth. After transplant, TCR diversity in recipients dropped, and pathologically expanded clonotypes climbed progressively between day 30 and day 180.

Blood samples for TCR beta sequencing were given by related transplant donors. Nuclei Lysis Solution was used to extract genomic DNA from fresh or cryopreserved unfractionated peripheral blood mononuclear cells. TCR beta CDR3 regions were amplified from genomic DNA with the immunoSEQ assay, a bias-controlled multiplex PCR using V- and J-specific primers. In a second PCR step, a proprietary barcode and Illumina adapter sequences were attached to the CDR3 amplicons. CDR3 libraries were sequenced on an Illumina MiSeq instrument. From the authors' description of their analysis: Export and quality control were done with immunoSEQ Analyzer 3.0, while downstream analyses used R Bioconductor and Immunarch. Repertoire metrics were calculated using only productive rearrangements within the normalized downsampled data set. Pathologically expanded clonotypes were defined as those larger than 5 templates in the normalized cohort. The Inverse Simpson Index was used to measure repertoire diversity. To capture all clonotypes, the CMV-specificity analyses were run on the non-normalized data set. Entries here come from immuneACCESS through TCRdb and include only in-frame sequences with V and J called. Some clones fail to appear in such tables; in the studies checked, an unresolved V gene covers under half of the shortfall, and the cause of the remainder is unknown. D and trimming come from the DNA, and the V and J calls and clone size come from that table. The sample table lists more than 15,000 clones, approximately 83% of them with a count of one. Approximately 4.5% of the sample lies in the top ten.

Notes on this clone: No cognate antigen has been identified for it. No base quality information exists; no much larger clone differs at one position.

Relative to germline, V is 3 bases shorter and J is 3 bases shorter, with 12 bases between their ends. As encoded in the germline V gene (reference sequence), CDR1 is MNHNY while CDR2 is SVGAGI. From the cysteine up to the phenylalanine, the CDR3 has a length of 15 residues. This entry keeps only the CDR3 DNA: 45 bases, framed from base 1. The sequence was collected from a woman between 40 and 55 years old in good health. Some clones in this sample may be carry-over from other donors' samples. Sequencing used peripheral blood mononuclear cells. This receptor chain uses TRBV6-6 and TRBJ1-5; TRBD1 could be the D gene, as 6 bases match. The bases read TGTGCCAGCAGTTATTGGGGGCTGGACAATCAGCCCCAGCATTTT. Its protein product is CASSYWGLDNQPQHF.